The entry below gives a single TCR beta chain sequence along with its context. Its antigen remains unknown. This CDR3 spans 16 amino acids. Trimming left V 0 bases short and J 1 base short, with 10 bases between. CDR1 and CDR2 from the germline V gene are LNHNV and YYDKDF (reference sequence). The data were produced by immunoSEQ multiplex PCR, yet TCRdb's version contains in-frame clones alone and is incomplete. The data contain some 140,000 clones, 88% of them singletons. The data stem from a study of T cell responses to AZD1222 COVID-19 vaccine. Study information: Investigators merged groups given second doses at roughly 4 or roughly 12 weeks.

Findings and caveats of the study: Spike-spanning, vaccine-associated CD4 TCRs were dominant at 160-218 and 743-854. Increases in Spike-specific TCR breadth and depth were seen after two AZD1222 doses. Donors were chiefly white British, with a greater number of females, and clonal diversity was perhaps underestimated.

This specimen consisted of peripheral blood, obtained on day 0 of AZD1222 vaccination. This sequence joins TRBV15 and TRBJ1-5, with D tentatively TRBD1 (6 bases). The TCR originated in an adult in good health. In DNA form, the CDR3 reads TGTGCCACCAGCAGAGATACAGGGATGAGCAATCAGCCCCAGCATTTT. It specifies CATSRDTGMSNQPQHF.